This TCR beta chain was obtained from a study of a mutant IDH1 vaccine in newly diagnosed glioma. Time point indicated: week 11, during vaccination. All doses held 300 ug of mutant IDH1 20-mer peptide, with topical imiquimod. From germline, CDR1 is MDHEN and CDR2 SYDVKM. The CDR3 has 14 residues. Trimming stripped 6 bases from V and 4 bases from J, with 15 bases between. There are a few counts of this clone. Its antigen remains unknown. Method: immunoSEQ multiplex PCR; TCRdb's copy keeps in-frame clones and lacks some. The sample shows 120,000 or so clones, 80% of them seen only once. The sequence derives from a man aged 40-55 years with glioma. Specimen: PBMCs, collected from a glioma patient whose treatment included an IDH1 peptide vaccine. The V gene is TRBV28, the J gene TRBJ1-1; D ambiguous. Written as DNA, the CDR3 is TGTGCCAGCAGCCTGACTGGGAGTGGCACTGAAGCTTTCTTT. This sequence encodes CASSLTGSGTEAFF. The full variable domain, completed using reference TRBV28 and TRBJ1-1, is DVKVTQSSRYLVKRTGEKVFLECVQDMDHENMFWYRQDPGLGLRLIYFSYDVKMKEKGDIPEGYSVSREKKERFSLILESASTNQTSMYLCASSLTGSGTEAFFGQGTRLTVV.